Shown below are 18 T cell receptor beta chains from a single sample sequenced in a study of shared clonotypes between healthy human individuals. In the naive CD8 group, cells lacked CD45RO and were positively selected for CCR7, so terminally differentiated effector memory CD45RA+ cells were left out. This table comes from immunoSEQ multiplex PCR, and its TCRdb copy is limited to in-frame clones, with some not included. The sample includes about 2 million clones, about 95% seen only once; the top ten take roughly 1.2%. Sequenced material: naive CD8+ T cells sorted from blood. All receptors come from a man aged 18 to 35 in good health.

On this clone itself: The sample contains more than one DNA sequence encoding this CDR3. The V gene is TRBV28, the J gene TRBJ2-7, with unresolved D. Trimming pared 3 bases from V and 6 bases from J, leaving 9 bases between. This CDR3 contains 12 residues. Germline lookup yields CDR1 MDHEN and CDR2 SYDVKM. The CDR3 is CASSFDLGEQYF. Here the CDR3 DNA reads TGTGCCAGCAGTTTTGATCTAGGCGAGCAGTACTTC.

The chain carries TRBV6-5 and TRBJ2-6; perhaps TRBD1 as D (6 bases). The length of the CDR3 is 16 residues. CDR1 MNHEY and CDR2 SVGAGI come from the germline V gene. Trimming shortened V by 4 bases and J by 0 bases, and 10 bases separated the two germline ends. The CDR3, as DNA: TGTGCCAGCAGTTCCCTACAGGGCTCTGGGGCCAACGTCCTGACTTTC. As protein: CASSSLQGSGANVLTF.

The chain carries TRBV6-5 and TRBJ1-2; 8 nucleotides line up with TRBD1. Trimming at V came to 6 bases and at J to 3 bases, leaving 9 bases not matched to a gene. The CDR3 length is 15 residues. Germline V gene sequence: CDR1 MNHEY, CDR2 SVGAGI. The CDR3 region is CASSPMDREDYGYTF. The CDR3 coding sequence is TGTGCCAGCAGCCCCATGGACAGGGAGGACTATGGCTACACCTTC.

V gene TRBV9 combines with J gene TRBJ1-1; D gene unclear. Trimming left V 5 bases short and J 4 bases short, with 18 bases between. The V gene's germline CDR1 is SGDLS and CDR2 YYNGEE. This CDR3 contains 15 residues. CDR3 coding DNA: TGTGCCAGCAGTGATCCTATTGGCCCCGGCACTGAAGCTTTCTTT. Amino acids: CASSDPIGPGTEAFF.

Comment on this clone: Other DNA sequences within the sample encode an identical CDR3. The genes are TRBV2 and TRBJ2-2; 7 nucleotides align to TRBD2. CDR3 length: 13 residues. CDR1 and CDR2 (germline): SNHLY, FYNNEI. With V trimmed by 3 bases and J by 6 bases, 1 base remained unmatched. CDR3 nucleotides: TGTGCCAGCAGTGAGGGAGGGTCCGGGGAGCTGTTTTTT. Translating it yields CASSEGGSGELFF.

The gene calls are TRBV11-3 and TRBJ2-2, with D possibly TRBD2 on 5 matching bases. Per the germline V gene, CDR1 is SGHNT and CDR2 is YENEEA. V lost 5 bases and J 0 bases, leaving 13 bases between the germline ends. The CDR3 sequence is 16 residues long. The DNA for the CDR3 is TGTGCCAGCAGCAACCGGGGTGGCGCGAACACCGGGGAGCTGTTTTTT. Its translation: CASSNRGGANTGELFF.

V is TRBV28 and J is TRBJ1-2; D is possibly TRBD1 (5 bases). The germline gives CDR1 MDHEN, CDR2 SYDVKM. The V gene lost 2 bases and the J gene lost 8 bases, with 12 bases spanning the gap. The CDR3 runs to 13 residues. DNA of the CDR3: TGTGCCAGCAGTTTAGGGGACCAGGTCGGCTACACCTTC. Amino acids: CASSLGDQVGYTF.

The J gene is TRBJ2-5, the V gene TRBV15; 7 bases are shared with TRBD2. J gave up 1 base and V 4 bases, and 6 bases lay outside the gene matches. Per germline, CDR1 LNHNV and CDR2 YYDKDF (reference sequence). The CDR3 consists of 15 residues. The CDR3 nucleotides read TGTGCCACCAGCATCCCTGGCGGGGGCCAAGAGACCCAGTACTTC. It encodes CATSIPGGGQETQYF.

The chain recombines TRBV23-1 with TRBJ2-4; perhaps D is TRBD1 or TRBD2 (5 bases each). TRBV23-1 is given ORF status, its function remaining uncertain. The CDR3 contains 21 residues. V lost 3 bases, J lost 7 bases, and 34 bases lay in between. CDR3 region: CASSQSLRLLTRGPFENIQYF. The CDR3 DNA sequence: TGCGCCAGCAGTCAGTCCCTACGACTTCTTACCCGGGGACCTTTCGAGAACATTCAGTACTTC.

The rearrangement joins TRBV4-1 to TRBJ2-1; D is tentatively TRBD1 or TRBD2 (5 bases each). This CDR3 has 16 amino acids. CDR1 and CDR2 (germline): MGHRA, YSYEKL. Trimming pared 2 bases from V and 9 bases from J, leaving 20 bases between. CDR3 DNA: TGCGCCAGCAGCCAACCCCTGGGGGAAAGGAGCAGTGAGCAGTTCTTC. This sequence encodes CASSQPLGERSSEQFF.

The V and J genes are TRBV6-1 and TRBJ1-5, with D perhaps matching TRBD1 (5 bases). The V gene's germline CDR1 is MNHNS and CDR2 SASEGT. The V and J ends lost 2 bases and 3 bases respectively, with 14 bases between them. This CDR3 is 16 amino acids long. The CDR3, as DNA: TGTGCCAGCAGTGAATCAGACAGTATGGTCAATCAGCCCCAGCATTTT. This gives the protein CASSESDSMVNQPQHF.

Only one count was recorded for this clone. The V gene is TRBV15, the J gene TRBJ2-7; TRBD2 is a possible D gene (5 bases). This CDR3 contains 15 residues. Deletions cut 7 bases from V and 2 bases from J, with 18 bases between. Germline CDR1 is LNHNV and CDR2 is YYDKDF (reference sequence). DNA for the CDR3: TGTGCCACCACCCAAGGCCGGGATGTCACCTACGAGCAGTACTTC. This sequence encodes CATTQGRDVTYEQYF.

The chain couples TRBV9 to TRBJ2-1; TRBD1 is a possible D gene (6 bases). This CDR3 spans 15 amino acids. The germline V gene encodes CDR1 SGDLS and CDR2 YYNGEE. Trimming pared 3 bases from V and 0 bases from J, leaving 10 bases between. The CDR3 sequence: CASSGQEYSYNEQFF. Here the CDR3 DNA reads TGTGCCAGCAGCGGACAGGAGTACTCCTACAATGAGCAGTTCTTC.

This clone was seen a single time. The rearrangement uses TRBV19 and TRBJ2-7; D unresolved. The CDR3 is 14 residues long. The germline V gene encodes CDR1 LNHDA and CDR2 SQIVND (reference sequence). The V end was cut by 7 bases, the J end by 1 base, with 14 bases between. The CDR3 coding sequence is TGTGCCAGTAAGACGTTCGGCTCTTCCTACGAGCAGTACTTC. Residues: CASKTFGSSYEQYF.

The chain has TRBV27 and TRBJ2-2; D unclear. The CDR3 runs 12 residues. Germline CDR1 reads MNHEY; CDR2 reads SMNVEV (reference sequence). The V and J ends lost 5 bases and 7 bases respectively, with 8 bases between them. CDR3: CASSLRVGELFF. CDR3 in DNA: TGTGCCAGCAGTCTTCGGGTCGGGGAGCTGTTTTTT.

The chain links TRBV28 to TRBJ2-2; maybe TRBD2 (6 bases). V shed 4 bases and J shed 0 bases, with 12 bases lying between them. The length of the CDR3 is 16 residues. Per germline, CDR1 MDHEN and CDR2 SYDVKM. As DNA, the CDR3 is TGTGCCAGCAGTTCGCCGGGAGAAGCGAACACCGGGGAGCTGTTTTTT. Amino acid sequence: CASSSPGEANTGELFF.

The V call is TRBV27, the J call TRBJ1-2, with TRBD1 matching 8 bases. V was clipped by 2 bases and J by 2 bases; unmatched bases: 7. The CDR3 extends over 16 amino acids. Per germline, CDR1 MNHEY and CDR2 SMNVEV (reference sequence). For the CDR3, the DNA is TGTGCCAGCAGTTTAACTGGGGACAGGAGGAACTATGGCTACACCTTC. It codes for CASSLTGDRRNYGYTF.

The chain uses TRBV9 and TRBJ1-6, with 8 bases identical to TRBD1. Germline V gene lookup returns CDR1 SGDLS and CDR2 YYNGEE. There are 16 residues in the CDR3. Trimming removed 0 bases from V and 10 bases from J; junction bases left unmatched: 9. The CDR3 sequence: CASSVGPGQAMSPLHF. The CDR3 region has the DNA TGTGCCAGCAGCGTAGGACCGGGACAGGCCATGTCACCCCTCCACTTT.